The following is a TCR beta chain sequence with its context. The antigen remains unidentified. This entry comes from a study of cytomegalovirus exposure and HLA in healthy donors. Study findings and constraints: CMV antigen specificity was confirmed in vitro for a few CMV-associated chains. A later analysis linked a missense DCLRE1C variant to TCR beta V- and J-gene trimming. Cytomegalovirus-associated TCR beta chains were listed, numbering some 150.

Losses at the gene ends were 1 base for V and 9 bases for J; bases not matched to a gene: 6. There are 14 residues in the CDR3. CDR1 SNHLY and CDR2 FYNNEI come from the germline V gene. The primer mix had 60 Vbeta and 13 Jbeta primers. Sequencing was performed with immunoSEQ multiplex PCR; in TCRdb, only in-frame clones are kept and a portion is missing. Of approximately 160,000 clones in the sample, roughly 78% were seen once. Sequences were obtained from PBMCs. The TCR originated in a woman between 45 and 60 years old in good health and CMV-seropositive. The chain joins TRBV2 to TRBJ2-1; 7 positions agree with TRBD2. DNA for the CDR3: TGTGCCAGCAGTGAAGGGTCCAGGGAGGGTGAGCAGTTCTTC. It translates to CASSEGSREGEQFF.